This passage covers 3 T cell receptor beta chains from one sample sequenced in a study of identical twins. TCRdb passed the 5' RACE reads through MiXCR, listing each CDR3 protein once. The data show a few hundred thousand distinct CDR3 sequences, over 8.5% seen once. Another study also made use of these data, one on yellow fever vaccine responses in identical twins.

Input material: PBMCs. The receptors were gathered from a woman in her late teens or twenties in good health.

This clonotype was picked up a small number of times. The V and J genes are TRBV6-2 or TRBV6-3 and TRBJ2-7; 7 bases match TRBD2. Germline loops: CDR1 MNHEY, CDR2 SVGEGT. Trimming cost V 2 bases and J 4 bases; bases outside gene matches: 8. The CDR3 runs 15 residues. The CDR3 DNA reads TGTGCCAGCAGTTACCCCGGACTAGTTGGTTACGAGCAGTACTTC. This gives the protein CASSYPGLVGYEQYF.

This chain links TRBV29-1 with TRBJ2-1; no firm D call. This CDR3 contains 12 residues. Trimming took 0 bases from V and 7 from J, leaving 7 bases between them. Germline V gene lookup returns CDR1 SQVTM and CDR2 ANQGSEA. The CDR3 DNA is TGCAGCGTTGAAGATGTCAATAATGAGCAGTTCTTC. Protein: CSVEDVNNEQFF.

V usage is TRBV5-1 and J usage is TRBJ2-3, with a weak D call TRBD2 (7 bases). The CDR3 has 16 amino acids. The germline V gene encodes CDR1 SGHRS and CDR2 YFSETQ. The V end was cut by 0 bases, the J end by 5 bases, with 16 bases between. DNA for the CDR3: TGCGCCAGCAGCTTGGGAGGTCGGGGGGCCCGAGATACGCAGTATTTT. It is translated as CASSLGGRGARDTQYF.